This TCR beta chain derives from a study of memory CD4+ T cells and cytomegalovirus serostatus. Study-wide context: Donors were healthy Belgian adults, 10 or so CMV seropositive and about two dozen seronegative.

This clone was counted between two and nine times. Its antigen remains unidentified. Other DNA sequences in this specimen translate into the identical CDR3. The study, taken as a whole, reports: About 40% of the roughly 160 known CMV-associated TCRbeta sequences appeared in CD4+ memory.

Single viable CD3+CD4+CD8-CD45RO+ cells were sorted as the memory CD4+ T cells. Libraries were prepared by immunoSEQ multiplex PCR; TCRdb keeps only in-frame clonotypes and omits some of them. The sample lists tens of thousands of clones; about 76% were seen once. The CDR3 loop spans 15 amino acids. CDR1 and CDR2 (germline): LNHNV, YYDKDF (reference sequence). J was trimmed by 3 bases and V by 1 base; bases with no gene match: 4. This chain uses TRBV15 with TRBJ2-5; 8 nucleotides line up with TRBD1. The receptor's source is an adult in good health and CMV-seropositive. Material for sequencing was memory CD4+ T cells from blood. The CDR3 here is CATSRAGTGEETQYF. CDR3 DNA: TGTGCCACCAGCAGAGCCGGGACAGGCGAAGAGACCCAGTACTTC.